One and the same sample provided the 9 T cell receptor beta chains below, sequenced in a study of CD8 T cells in Susac syndrome. Random hexamers were used to reverse transcribe an amount of roughly 0.5 to 1 ug RNA. In TCRdb, the immunoSEQ multiplex PCR reads were re-called with MiXCR into one record per CDR3 protein. The sample records approximately 180,000 distinct CDR3 sequences, 95% being singletons. The sequenced material came from CD4+ T cells from PBMCs. These receptors all stem from a human donor with multiple sclerosis.

This rearrangement joins TRBV29-1 to TRBJ2-1, with TRBD2 as a possible D gene (7 bases). The CDR3 is 14 residues long. Germline V CDR1 and CDR2: SQVTM, ANQGSEA. Deletions cut 8 bases from V and 5 bases from J, with 19 bases between. CDR3 sequence: CSLRQGGRDNEQFF. CDR3 coding DNA: TGCAGCCTCCGCCAAGGGGGGAGGGACAATGAGCAGTTCTTC.

This clonotype was seen a single time. V and J are TRBV29-1 and TRBJ2-2, with 9 positions matching TRBD1. The CDR3 is 13 residues long. Germline loops: CDR1 SQVTM, CDR2 ANQGSEA. V lost 7 bases, J lost 6 bases, and 6 bases stayed unmatched. The CDR3 protein is CSATRTGAGELFF. The CDR3 DNA reads as TGCAGCGCTACCCGGACAGGGGCCGGGGAGCTGTTTTTT.

The CDR3 nucleotides read TGCAGTGGCCTGCGGGGGGGCGAGACCCAGTACTTC. Encoded protein: CSGLRGGETQYF. The chain recombines TRBV20-1 with TRBJ2-5, with 9 bases lining up with TRBD2. This CDR3 spans 12 amino acids. V lost 7 bases, J lost 5 bases, and 5 bases stayed unmatched. Germline loops: CDR1 DFQATT, CDR2 SNEGSKA (reference sequence).

The V gene is TRBV20-1, the J gene TRBJ1-1; 8 bases line up with TRBD1. Germline CDR1 is DFQATT and CDR2 is SNEGSKA (reference sequence). The CDR3 is made up of 13 amino acids. The CDR3 coding sequence is TGCAGGGGATCAACAGGGGGGAACACTGAAGCTTTCTTT. Amino acids: CRGSTGGNTEAFF.

This rearrangement joins TRBV3-1 to TRBJ1-2, with no clear D. There are 16 residues in the CDR3. Trimming cost V 3 bases and J 3 bases, with 17 bases left between them. CDR1 is LGHDT and CDR2 is YNNKEL in the germline V gene (reference sequence). This CDR3 reads CASSHPGRRGYYGYTF. CDR3 coding DNA: TGTGCCAGCAGCCACCCTGGCCGCCGAGGTTACTATGGCTACACCTTC.

V usage is TRBV7-2 and J usage is TRBJ2-7, with D possibly being TRBD2 (5 bases). Germline assignment: CDR1 SGHTA and CDR2 FQGNSA. With 5 bases removed from V and 5 bases from J, the gap between germline ends came to 13 bases. This CDR3 spans 13 amino acids. Here the CDR3 reads CASSLRGGDEQYF. CDR3 DNA: TGTGCCAGCAGCCTAAGAGGAGGTGACGAGCAGTACTTC.

The rearrangement links TRBV30 to TRBJ2-2; D is perhaps TRBD1 (6 bases). This CDR3 spans 13 amino acids. Trimming pared 5 bases from V and 0 bases from J, leaving 7 bases between. Germline CDR1 is GTSNPN and CDR2 is SVGIG (reference sequence). CDR3 bases: TGTGCCTGGGGACAGCCGAACACCGGGGAGCTGTTTTTT. This encodes CAWGQPNTGELFF.

This chain connects TRBV4-2 to TRBJ1-2; 7 nucleotides line up with TRBD1. The CDR3 sequence is 16 residues long. The V segment lost 5 bases and the J segment 4 bases; nucleotides outside the gene matches: 13. Germline V gene lookup returns CDR1 LGHNA and CDR2 YNFKEQ. For the CDR3, the DNA is TGTGCCAGCAGCTGGACCGGGACAGCTTTGACCTATGGCTACACCTTC. Residues: CASSWTGTALTYGYTF.

J is TRBJ2-5 and V is TRBV2; D perhaps matches TRBD1 (6 bases). This CDR3 spans 15 amino acids. Germline-derived CDR1 and CDR2 are SNHLY and FYNNEI. The V gene lost 3 bases and the J gene lost 0 bases, with 11 bases spanning the gap. The CDR3 bases are TGTGCCAGCAGTGAGTACAGGACAGACCAAGAGACCCAGTACTTC. This sequence encodes CASSEYRTDQETQYF.